These 13 T cell receptor beta chains share one sample of origin, sequenced in a study of T cells in localized non-small cell lung cancer. Here immunoSEQ multiplex PCR was the method, and the copy in TCRdb shows in-frame clones only, minus some. The repertoire holds approximately 2,600 clones, with more than 25% as singletons. This sample comprised lung tumor tissue, obtained before any cancer treatment. The receptor source for this set is a male donor aged 60 or over with stage I lung adenocarcinoma.

The CDR3 sequence: CASSFRDRLFTYEQYF. The CDR3 coding sequence is TGTGCCAGCAGCTTTCGAGACAGGCTCTTTACCTACGAGCAGTACTTC. J is TRBJ2-7 and V is TRBV11-3; D possibly corresponds to TRBD1 (6 bases). Trimming pared 3 bases from V and 2 bases from J, leaving 17 bases between. CDR1 and CDR2 from the germline V gene are SGHNT and YENEEA. The CDR3 consists of 16 residues.

The V gene is TRBV25-1, the J gene TRBJ2-5; a possible D gene is TRBD2 (6 bases). V lost 4 bases and J 5 bases, leaving 8 bases between the germline ends. Germline V lookup: CDR1 MGHDK, CDR2 SYGVNS. The CDR3 spans 12 residues. The CDR3 here is CASSVAGETQYF. Here the CDR3 DNA reads TGTGCCAGCAGTGTGGCGGGGGAGACCCAGTACTTC.

Only a few counts were recorded for this clone. Written as DNA, the CDR3 is TGTGCCAGCAGCGTAGAGGGGCGCGGAGGGGATACGCAGTATTTT. Protein: CASSVEGRGGDTQYF. The J gene is TRBJ2-3, the V gene TRBV9; TRBD2 might be the D (6 bases). The CDR3 is 15 residues long. From germline, CDR1 is SGDLS and CDR2 YYNGEE. The V and J ends lost 0 bases and 6 bases respectively, with 14 bases between them.

This clone was seen more than once but under ten times. The rearrangement links TRBV15 to TRBJ2-7; D gene unclear. Germline V gives CDR1 LNHNV, CDR2 YYDKDF (reference sequence). Trimming removed 0 bases at V and 1 base at J, with 10 bases between. The CDR3 contains 15 residues. The CDR3 is CATSRDLGVSYEQYF. CDR3 sequence (DNA): TGTGCCACCAGCAGAGATTTAGGAGTATCCTACGAGCAGTACTTC.

The CDR3 bases are TGTGCCAGCAGAACCGGGACAGGGGCTCTTTCACCCCTCCACTTT. Protein product: CASRTGTGALSPLHF. The chain has TRBV22-1 and TRBJ1-6; TRBD1 reflects the table's D call only, with no check against the DNA. TRBV22-1 is a pseudogene. The length of the CDR3 is 15 residues.

The chain links TRBV28 to TRBJ1-5; D gene ambiguous. Trimming stripped 5 bases from V and 7 bases from J, with 9 bases between. The CDR3 spans 12 residues. Looked up from germline, CDR1 is MDHEN and CDR2 is SYDVKM. CDR3 nucleotides: TGTGCCAGCAGTCTTGCAAGGCAGCCCCAGCATTTT. This codes for CASSLARQPQHF.

Judged by abundance, this clone is medium-sized. This specimen includes other DNA sequences encoding the same CDR3. The chain joins TRBV19 to TRBJ2-5; D might be TRBD1 (5 bases). The CDR3 runs to 13 residues. V dropped 5 bases and J dropped 2 bases, with 9 bases sitting between them. The germline V gene has CDR1 LNHDA and CDR2 SQIVND (reference sequence). The CDR3 region is CASSRDRQETQYF. The CDR3 DNA follows: TGTGCCAGTAGTCGCGACAGACAAGAGACCCAGTACTTC.

This chain links TRBV11-3 with TRBJ2-5, with D possibly TRBD2 on 6 matching bases. The ends were cut back, 5 bases at V and 6 bases at J, with 22 bases in the middle. Germline V lookup: CDR1 SGHNT, CDR2 YENEEA. The CDR3 consists of 16 residues. The CDR3 loop reads CASSPRDSWAKKTQYF. CDR3 DNA sequence: TGTGCCAGCAGCCCCCGGGACTCCTGGGCGAAGAAGACCCAGTACTTC.

This clone is medium-sized (0.01 to 0.1%) by share. The V gene is TRBV9, the J gene TRBJ1-2; no reliable D call. Germline V CDR1 and CDR2: SGDLS, YYNGEE. Deletions cut 0 bases from V and 0 bases from J, with 9 bases between. The CDR3 covers 15 residues. CDR3 sequence: CASSVELGANYGYTF. In DNA, the CDR3 is TGTGCCAGCAGCGTAGAACTTGGAGCTAACTATGGCTACACCTTC.

The sample holds a few counts of this clone. The V and J genes are TRBV7-5 and TRBJ1-5; TRBD1, as called in the table, went unchecked against the DNA. TRBV7-5 represents a pseudogene. The length of the CDR3 is 14 residues. The chain's CDR3 is CASSSGTVNQPQHF. As DNA, the CDR3 is TGTGCCAGCAGTTCTGGGACAGTTAATCAGCCCCAGCATTTT.

This clone is labeled as medium-sized. The rearrangement uses TRBV11-3 and TRBJ1-1; 11 nucleotides line up with TRBD1. CDR3 size: 17 residues. The germline V gene has CDR1 SGHNT and CDR2 YENEEA. The J segment lost 0 bases and the V segment lost 5 bases, leaving 8 bases of the junction unmatched. The CDR3 DNA reads as TGTGCCAGCAGCCCAAGGACAGGGGGCCTAGTGAACACTGAAGCTTTCTTT. Translation gives CASSPRTGGLVNTEAFF.

This chain joins TRBV18 and TRBJ2-6; D gene ambiguous. V gave up 1 base and J gave up 0 bases, with 10 bases separating them. The CDR3 length is 17 residues. Per the germline V gene, CDR1 is KGHSH and CDR2 is LQKENI. As DNA, the CDR3 is TGTGCCAGCTCACCACGGCAGCTTGACTCTGGGGCCAACGTCCTGACTTTC. Amino acid sequence: CASSPRQLDSGANVLTF.

The rearrangement uses TRBV6-7 and TRBJ2-7; 12 bases match TRBD1. TRBV6-7 is an ORF, with its function uncertain. This CDR3 spans 19 amino acids. V shed 0 bases, J shed 3 bases, and the junction held 12 bases outside the gene matches. Here the CDR3 DNA reads TGTGCCAGCAGTTACTCGCTACCGGGACAGGGGGCAAGAGGCTACGAGCAGTACTTC. It translates to CASSYSLPGQGARGYEQYF.